A single sample gave rise to the 20 T cell receptor beta chains below, sequenced in a study of cytomegalovirus exposure and HLA in healthy donors. PCR was performed using 60 Vbeta and 13 Jbeta primers. The protocol was immunoSEQ multiplex PCR, while the TCRdb copy is restricted to in-frame clones and leaves out a portion. Here the sample spans roughly 220,000 clones, approximately 78% being singletons. The material sequenced was PBMCs. These receptors all come from a man aged 25-40 years in good health and CMV-seronegative.

The chain has TRBV2 and TRBJ2-7; possible D gene TRBD2, 5 bases. The CDR3 runs to 16 residues. The germline gives CDR1 SNHLY, CDR2 FYNNEI. The V and J ends lost 4 bases and 6 bases respectively, with 22 bases between them. The CDR3 sequence is CASSVTSGRGIGEQYF. Written as DNA, the CDR3 is TGTGCCAGCAGTGTGACCTCTGGGCGAGGGATAGGCGAGCAGTACTTC.

V gene TRBV2 combines with J gene TRBJ2-7; 9 bases fit TRBD1. J gave up 2 bases and V 10 bases, and 3 bases lay outside the gene matches. The CDR3 has 12 amino acids. Per the germline V gene, CDR1 is SNHLY and CDR2 is FYNNEI. CDR3 protein: CATRDRAYEQYF. CDR3 nucleotide sequence: TGTGCCACTCGGGACAGGGCCTACGAGCAGTACTTC.

V gene TRBV7-9 combines with J gene TRBJ2-7, with D perhaps TRBD1 (6 bases). Trimming shortened V by 6 bases and J by 4 bases, and 13 bases separated the two germline ends. This CDR3 has 13 residues. The V gene's germline CDR1 is SEHNR and CDR2 FQNEAQ (reference sequence). Here the CDR3 reads CASSPRGPYEQYF. In nucleotides, the CDR3 is TGTGCCAGCAGTCCCAGGGGCCCATACGAGCAGTACTTC.

V and J are TRBV5-7 and TRBJ1-1; D is undetermined. TRBV5-7 is classed as an ORF, of uncertain function. This CDR3 is built from 11 residues. The germline V and J ends were trimmed by 3 bases and 7 bases, with 7 bases remaining between them. CDR3 residues: CASSSRYEAFF. CDR3 sequence (DNA): TGTGCCAGCAGCTCCAGATATGAAGCTTTCTTT.

The chain employs TRBV7-9 and TRBJ1-1; the match to TRBD1 covers 8 bases. Germline trimming cut 6 bases from V and 5 bases from J; bases unmatched to any gene: 11. The CDR3 loop spans 15 amino acids. Germline lookup yields CDR1 SEHNR and CDR2 FQNEAQ (reference sequence). The CDR3 DNA sequence: TGTGCCAGCAGTCTTGACAGGGGAGGATGGACTGAAGCTTTCTTT. It codes for CASSLDRGGWTEAFF.

V is TRBV5-1 and J is TRBJ2-1; TRBD1 might be the D (6 bases). Germline values: CDR1 SGHRS, CDR2 YFSETQ. The CDR3 is made up of 13 amino acids. V was shortened by 6 bases and J by 6 bases, with 13 bases between the two germline ends. The CDR3 is CASTPDSSNEQFF. The DNA for the CDR3 is TGCGCCAGCACCCCGGACAGTTCCAATGAGCAGTTCTTC. The full variable domain, its missing parts supplied by reference TRBV5-1 and TRBJ2-1, is KAGVTQTPRYLIKTRGQQVTLSCSPISGHRSVSWYQQTPGQGLQFLFEYFSETQRNKGNFPGRFSGRQFSNSRSEMNVSTLELGDSALYLCASTPDSSNEQFFGPGTRLTVL.

The rearrangement uses TRBV28 and TRBJ2-3, with TRBD2 matching over 8 bases. Germline CDR1 and CDR2: MDHEN and SYDVKM. This CDR3 has 15 residues. V shed 7 bases, J shed 1 base, and the junction held 7 bases outside the gene matches. CDR3 loop: CASTTGRGGTDTQYF. DNA of the CDR3: TGTGCCAGCACCACTGGGCGGGGGGGCACAGATACGCAGTATTTT.

The gene calls are TRBV15 and TRBJ2-2, with 7 bases lining up with TRBD1. V dropped 5 bases and J dropped 5; count of bases not matched to a gene: 8. Germline CDR1 is LNHNV and CDR2 is YYDKDF (reference sequence). The CDR3 runs 15 residues. The chain's CDR3 is CATSEDRVETGELFF. The CDR3 bases are TGTGCCACCAGCGAAGACAGGGTTGAGACCGGGGAGCTGTTTTTT.

This clone was counted a few times. J is TRBJ1-6 and V is TRBV7-9; TRBD1 agrees at 11 bases. Germline V gives CDR1 SEHNR, CDR2 FQNEAQ (reference sequence). This CDR3 comprises 13 residues. J was trimmed by 10 bases and V by 6 bases; bases with no gene match: 2. DNA of the CDR3: TGTGCCAGCAGACGGGACAGGGGGTCACCCCTCCACTTT. Its protein product is CASRRDRGSPLHF.

The V call is TRBV11-2, the J call TRBJ2-3; TRBD2 matches at 13 bases. V gave up 2 bases and J gave up 7 bases; unmatched junction bases: 6. Germline V gives CDR1 SGHAT, CDR2 FQNNGV. The CDR3 sequence is 16 residues long. The CDR3 region has the DNA TGTGCCAGCAGCTTACCGGGACTAGCGGGGTTATATACGCAGTATTTT. Translating it yields CASSLPGLAGLYTQYF.

This clone was found a few times. V gene TRBV6-5 combines with J gene TRBJ2-7; 10 nucleotides align to TRBD1. CDR1 MNHEY and CDR2 SVGAGI come from the germline V gene. There are 14 residues in the CDR3. V shed 8 bases and J 6 bases; nucleotides not matched to a gene: 10. CDR3 DNA: TGTGCCAGCTCCGGGACAGGGGCCCTCCTCGAGCAGTACTTC. It codes for CASSGTGALLEQYF.

The chain employs TRBV19 and TRBJ1-1; 7 bases fit TRBD1. The length of the CDR3 is 12 residues. Germline V gene sequence: CDR1 LNHDA, CDR2 SQIVND (reference sequence). V gave up 10 bases and J gave up 1 base; unmatched junction bases: 3. The CDR3 sequence is CATRQGNTEAFF. CDR3 nucleotide sequence: TGTGCCACACGACAGGGGAACACTGAAGCTTTCTTT.

The rearrangement links TRBV10-2 to TRBJ2-5; a possible D gene is TRBD2 (5 bases). V shed 8 bases and J shed 2 bases, with 12 bases lying between them. CDR1 and CDR2 (germline): WSHSY, SAAADI. The CDR3 loop spans 13 amino acids. The CDR3 loop reads CASGWTHQETQYF. The DNA of the CDR3 is TGCGCCAGCGGATGGACTCATCAAGAGACCCAGTACTTC.

CDR3 sequence: CASSPLDVLAGMGYTF. For the CDR3, the DNA is TGTGCCAGCAGTCCCCTGGACGTCCTCGCGGGTATGGGCTACACCTTC. V gene TRBV28 combines with J gene TRBJ1-2, with D uncertain. The germline V gene has CDR1 MDHEN and CDR2 SYDVKM. V lost 5 bases and J 8 bases, leaving 24 bases between the germline ends. The CDR3 has 16 amino acids.

The chain couples TRBV7-2 to TRBJ1-1, with D perhaps TRBD1 (6 bases). This CDR3 is 12 amino acids long. The ends were cut back, 3 bases at V and 7 bases at J, with 9 bases in the middle. CDR1 SGHTA and CDR2 FQGNSA come from the germline V gene. The CDR3 coding sequence is TGTGCCAGCAGCTTCAGGGGCGGTGAAGCTTTCTTT. Its protein product is CASSFRGGEAFF. The full variable domain, its missing parts supplied by reference TRBV7-2 and TRBJ1-1, is GAGVSQSPSNKVTEKGKDVELRCDPISGHTALYWYRQSLGQGLEFLIYFQGNSAPDKSGLPSDRFSAERTGGSVSTLTIQRTQQEDSAVYLCASSFRGGEAFFGQGTRLTVV.

The chain uses TRBV7-9 and TRBJ1-2; D is unclear. Germline values: CDR1 SEHNR, CDR2 FQNEAQ (reference sequence). This CDR3 has 13 residues. Deletions cut 5 bases from V and 8 bases from J, with 15 bases between. The CDR3 here is CASSPSGGYGYTF. DNA for the CDR3: TGTGCCAGCAGCCCCTCAGGAGGGTACGGCTACACCTTC.

This chain connects TRBV6-1 to TRBJ1-2, with 8 nucleotides matching TRBD1. V gave up 6 bases and J gave up 7 bases; unmatched junction bases: 13. Germline assignment: CDR1 MNHNS and CDR2 SASEGT. CDR3 length equals 15 residues. CDR3 sequence: CASSPRQGWFFGYTF. Written as DNA, the CDR3 is TGTGCCAGCAGCCCGCGACAGGGGTGGTTTTTTGGCTACACCTTC.

The chain joins TRBV9 to TRBJ1-3; TRBD1 aligns across 9 bases. The CDR3 is 16 amino acids. J gave up 3 bases and V 3 bases, and 7 bases lay outside the gene matches. Germline lookup yields CDR1 SGDLS and CDR2 YYNGEE. This chain's CDR3 is CASSASTGGNGNTIYF. The CDR3 nucleotides read TGTGCCAGCAGCGCCAGTACAGGGGGCAATGGAAACACCATATATTTT.

The sample holds a few counts of this clone. The chain links TRBV29-1 to TRBJ2-7, with 7 nucleotides matching TRBD1. The CDR3 totals 14 residues. The germline CDR1 and CDR2 sequences are SQVTM and ANQGSEA. V trimming: 5 bases; J trimming: 5 bases; junction bases outside the gene matches: 12. The CDR3 DNA reads TGCAGCGTTACCCCCGGGACAGCTCCCAACGAGCAGTACTTC. Amino acid sequence: CSVTPGTAPNEQYF.

This chain joins TRBV7-2 and TRBJ2-1; D call uncertain. This CDR3 is 13 amino acids long. Germline V gene lookup returns CDR1 SGHTA and CDR2 FQGNSA. V was pared by 4 bases and J by 13 bases, with 17 bases between. Written as DNA, the CDR3 is TGTGCCAGCAGCTCAGGCAGAAGTCAAACTCAGTTCTTC. Residues: CASSSGRSQTQFF.